A single sample is the source of the 17 T cell receptor beta chains below, sequenced in a study of post-analysis software for immune sequencing data. Study results and limitations: Controls had lower frequencies than patients of 4 or 5 TRBV segments, which included TRBV5-6, TRBV5-1 and TRBV20-1.

Unique-molecular-identifier-tagged TCR beta cDNA libraries were used. TCRdb recomputed calls from the PCR reads with MiXCR, one row per CDR3 protein. The sample carries 650,000 to 850,000 distinct CDR3 sequences, roughly 46% recorded once. These receptors are not linked to any known antigen. The sequencing sample was made of blood. The receptors were gathered from a girl aged 10 to 17 with multiple sclerosis.

This clonotype turned up a few times. The CDR3 loop reads CASSPTPGSHNEQFF. The CDR3 DNA is TGTGCCAGCAGCCCCACCCCGGGATCCCACAATGAGCAGTTCTTC. This chain uses TRBV7-6 with TRBJ2-1, with a weak D call TRBD2 (5 bases). Germline assignment: CDR1 SGHVS and CDR2 FNYEAQ. The CDR3 covers 15 residues. Trimming stripped 5 bases from V and 5 bases from J, with 16 bases between.

The CDR3: CASSEEGNEQFF. In DNA, the CDR3 is TGTGCCAGCAGTGAAGAGGGCAATGAGCAGTTCTTC. The chain couples TRBV2 to TRBJ2-1, with D unresolved. Trimming left V 1 base short and J 6 bases short, with 4 bases between. This CDR3 spans 12 amino acids. Germline V gene sequence: CDR1 SNHLY, CDR2 FYNNEI.

The gene calls are TRBV19 and TRBJ2-1; 8 nucleotides match TRBD2. CDR1 is LNHDA and CDR2 is SQIVND in the germline V gene (reference sequence). This CDR3 has 14 amino acids. The V and J ends lost 0 bases and 13 bases, in that order; junction bases with no gene match: 8. CDR3 sequence (DNA): TGTGCCAGTAGTATAGATCGGAGCGGGAGCTTTCAGTTCTTC. Translated, it gives CASSIDRSGSFQFF.

This chain connects TRBV7-2 to TRBJ2-3; maybe TRBD2 (5 bases). The CDR3 has 15 residues. Germline assignment: CDR1 SGHTA and CDR2 FQGNSA. V was pared by 0 bases and J by 6 bases, with 13 bases between. CDR3 DNA: TGTGCCAGCAGCTTAGCCGGCGCCGCTAGCGATACGCAGTATTTT. This translates into CASSLAGAASDTQYF.

The rearrangement links TRBV20-1 to TRBJ2-1, with D possibly TRBD1 on 5 matching bases. Germline V gene sequence: CDR1 DFQATT, CDR2 SNEGSKA (reference sequence). This CDR3 is built from 9 residues. With 7 bases removed from V and 9 bases from J, the gap between germline ends came to 7 bases. The chain's CDR3 is CSGQGEQFF. CDR3 sequence (DNA): TGCAGTGGTCAGGGTGAGCAGTTCTTC.

This sequence joins TRBV2 and TRBJ2-3; 7 nucleotides match TRBD2. After removal of 2 bases from V and 0 bases from J, the junction contained 2 bases not matched to a gene. The CDR3 runs 15 residues. Germline V gives CDR1 SNHLY, CDR2 FYNNEI. The CDR3 DNA reads TGTGCCAGCAGTGAATGGACTAGTAGCACAGATACGCAGTATTTT. This sequence encodes CASSEWTSSTDTQYF.

This clonotype turned up a few times. The rearrangement uses TRBV6-1 and TRBJ2-7, with TRBD2 matching 7 bases. The trim removed 0 bases at V and 0 bases at J, leaving 14 bases unmatched. Germline V gene data show CDR1 as MNHNS and CDR2 as SASEGT. The CDR3 runs to 19 residues. CDR3 in amino acids: CASSEAPGFPGRSSYEQYF. The CDR3 DNA follows: TGTGCCAGCAGTGAAGCGCCAGGCTTTCCCGGGAGGAGCTCCTACGAGCAGTACTTC.

CDR3 coding DNA: TGTGCCAGCAGTAGGTCCGGGACAGGGAAAGGGGAGCAGTACTTC. Its protein is CASSRSGTGKGEQYF. The chain is built from TRBV12-3 or TRBV12-4 and TRBJ2-4; TRBD1 matches at 9 bases. The V gene end was trimmed by 5 bases and the J gene end by 13 bases; junction bases not matched to a gene: 15. There are 15 residues in the CDR3.

This clonotype was detected only a few times. The genes are TRBV20-1 and TRBJ2-7; D assignment may be TRBD1 or TRBD2 (5 bases each). The V end was cut by 5 bases, the J end by 4 bases, with 15 bases between. The CDR3 totals 13 residues. Germline V gene lookup returns CDR1 DFQATT and CDR2 SNEGSKA (reference sequence). This CDR3 reads CSAGTDWGYEQYF. The CDR3 bases are TGCAGTGCTGGGACCGACTGGGGGTACGAGCAGTACTTC.

A few counts support this clonotype. A junction boundary mismatches the germline segment, possibly from a read error. This sequence joins TRBV7-7 and TRBJ2-5; 8 bases agree with TRBD2. Germline CDR1 SSHAT, CDR2 FNYEAQ (reference sequence). The CDR3 sequence is 15 residues long. This CDR3 reads CASSLGSGREETQYF. CDR3 bases: TGTGCTAGCAGCTTAGGGAGCGGGAGAGAGGAGACCCAGTACTTC.

This clonotype showed up just a few times. The CDR3 coding sequence is TGCAGCGTTGATCTAAGGGGTTCCTATGGCTACACCTTC. It yields the protein CSVDLRGSYGYTF. The V and J genes are TRBV29-1 and TRBJ1-2; D possibly corresponds to TRBD1 (5 bases). The V end was cut by 3 bases, the J end by 4 bases, with 12 bases between. Germline V gene sequence: CDR1 SQVTM, CDR2 ANQGSEA. This CDR3 contains 13 residues.

The chain uses TRBV7-2 and TRBJ1-1; the D gene is possibly TRBD1 (5 bases). The CDR3 runs to 14 residues. In germline, CDR1 is SGHTA, CDR2 FQGNSA. V was shortened by 3 bases and J by 4 bases, with 12 bases between the two germline ends. The CDR3 DNA is TGTGCCAGCAGCTTGGGGAGGCAGGGCACTGAAGCTTTCTTT. This gives the protein CASSLGRQGTEAFF.

This sequence joins TRBV20-1 and TRBJ1-2; the D is unclear. Germline V gene lookup returns CDR1 DFQATT and CDR2 SNEGSKA (reference sequence). Trimming pared 6 bases from V and 5 bases from J, leaving 13 bases between. The CDR3 loop spans 12 amino acids. The CDR3 DNA is TGCAGTGCAAGAAGTCGGGGTTATGGCTACACCTTC. This translates into CSARSRGYGYTF.

This chain joins TRBV7-2 and TRBJ1-5; possibly TRBD1 for D (5 bases). The length of the CDR3 is 15 residues. Trimming stripped 1 base from V and 2 bases from J, with 9 bases between. Germline assignment: CDR1 SGHTA and CDR2 FQGNSA. This CDR3 reads CASSLGGAGNQPQHF. In nucleotides, the CDR3 is TGTGCCAGCAGCTTAGGAGGGGCTGGCAATCAGCCCCAGCATTTT.

The chain carries TRBV5-5 and TRBJ2-5; D may be TRBD1 (5 bases). The CDR3 spans 15 residues. Looked up from germline, CDR1 is SGHKS and CDR2 is YYEKEE (reference sequence). Trimming stripped 0 bases from V and 1 base from J, with 10 bases between. The CDR3 sequence: CASSLVPTVQETQYF. CDR3 in DNA: TGTGCCAGCAGCTTGGTCCCGACAGTCCAAGAGACCCAGTACTTC.

There are a few counts of this clonotype. The rearrangement links TRBV29-1 to TRBJ2-7, with a possible D match to TRBD2 (5 bases). V was shortened by 6 bases and J by 3 bases, with 12 bases between the two germline ends. The CDR3 extends over 12 amino acids. CDR1 and CDR2 from the germline V gene are SQVTM and ANQGSEA. CDR3 DNA: TGCAGCGTGGAGGACGGTTACTACGAGCAGTACTTC. The encoded protein is CSVEDGYYEQYF.

V usage is TRBV6-2 or TRBV6-3 and J usage is TRBJ1-1, with 8 bases fitting TRBD1. J was trimmed by 5 bases and V by 5 bases; bases with no gene match: 10. This CDR3 is 15 amino acids long. Germline V gene sequence: CDR1 MNHEY, CDR2 SVGEGT. The CDR3 sequence is CASSVSHRGGTEAFF. CDR3 DNA sequence: TGTGCCAGCAGTGTATCTCACAGGGGGGGGACTGAAGCTTTCTTT.